This T cell receptor (beta chain) originates from a study of T cell responses to AZD1222 COVID-19 vaccine. Study-wide results and caveats: Repertoires were collected only later (after the peak T cell response had occurred). Reportedly, close to half of spike-specific TCRs are directed against unmutated variant regions. The donor cohort was predominantly white British with a female majority, and clonal diversity may have been underestimated.

Concerning this clone: Antigen: not known.

Method: immunoSEQ multiplex PCR; TCRdb's copy keeps in-frame clones and lacks some. The sample includes about 140,000 clones, roughly 91% of them seen just once. V was trimmed by 4 bases and J by 5 bases, leaving 17 bases between them. CDR1 and CDR2 (germline): LNHDA, SQIVND (reference sequence). The CDR3 consists of 15 residues. Sequences were derived from peripheral blood, sampled on day 0 of AZD1222 vaccination. The TCR comes from an adult in good health. The V gene is TRBV19, the J gene TRBJ1-1, with D perhaps TRBD1 (5 bases). The CDR3 protein is CASSNEGQGSTEAFF. In nucleotides, the CDR3 is TGTGCCAGTAGTAACGAGGGGCAGGGAAGTACTGAAGCTTTCTTT.